These 5 T cell receptor beta chains came from one sample sequenced in a study of cytomegalovirus exposure and HLA in healthy donors. PCR employed 60 Vbeta and 13 Jbeta primers. This table comes from immunoSEQ multiplex PCR, and its TCRdb copy is limited to in-frame clones, with some not included. The data contain under 200,000 clones, roughly 78% of them seen just once; the ten biggest clones take up roughly 0.76%. The sequenced sample was PBMCs. All receptors come from a woman aged 40 to 55 in good health and CMV-seronegative.

The rearrangement links TRBV7-2 to TRBJ1-1; a weak D match, TRBD1 (5 bases). Per the germline V gene, CDR1 is SGHTA and CDR2 is FQGNSA. The CDR3 contains 15 residues. With 0 bases removed from V and 4 bases from J, the gap between germline ends came to 12 bases. The CDR3 protein is CASSLAGPQGTEAFF. The CDR3 nucleotides read TGTGCCAGCAGCTTAGCGGGGCCTCAGGGCACTGAAGCTTTCTTT.

This chain connects TRBV6-6 to TRBJ1-3; 7 bases line up with TRBD1. After removal of 2 bases from V and 0 bases from J, the junction contained 4 bases not matched to a gene. This CDR3 contains 16 residues. Germline V gene lookup returns CDR1 MNHNY and CDR2 SVGAGI (reference sequence). CDR3 residues: CASSYVDRSSGNTIYF. The CDR3, as DNA: TGTGCCAGCAGTTACGTGGACAGGAGCTCTGGAAACACCATATATTTT.

This clone has only one observation. J is TRBJ1-2 and V is TRBV28; D remains ambiguous. V was cut by 5 bases and J by 0 bases, with 7 bases left in between. In germline, CDR1 is MDHEN, CDR2 SYDVKM. This CDR3 is 13 amino acids long. The CDR3 here is CASSPTANYGYTF. In DNA, the CDR3 is TGTGCCAGCAGTCCAACAGCTAACTATGGCTACACCTTC.

This clone has more than one count but fewer than ten. The CDR3 is CSVSFSTGGQEKLFF. The CDR3 region has the DNA TGCAGCGTGTCATTTAGTACAGGGGGACAGGAAAAACTGTTTTTT. V gene TRBV29-1 combines with J gene TRBJ1-4; TRBD1 matches 8 bases. The CDR3 runs 15 residues. Germline CDR1 and CDR2: SQVTM and ANQGSEA. V lost 6 bases and J lost 8; bases outside the gene matches: 14.

The rearrangement uses TRBV28 and TRBJ2-5; TRBD1 might be the D (6 bases). The J call may be incorrect, as the DNA end agrees better with TRBJ2-7. The CDR3 contains 12 residues. Germline loops: CDR1 MDHEN, CDR2 SYDVKM. Here the CDR3 reads CASSLQGHEQYF. CDR3 bases: TGTGCCAGCAGTTTACAGGGGCACGAGCAGTACTTC.